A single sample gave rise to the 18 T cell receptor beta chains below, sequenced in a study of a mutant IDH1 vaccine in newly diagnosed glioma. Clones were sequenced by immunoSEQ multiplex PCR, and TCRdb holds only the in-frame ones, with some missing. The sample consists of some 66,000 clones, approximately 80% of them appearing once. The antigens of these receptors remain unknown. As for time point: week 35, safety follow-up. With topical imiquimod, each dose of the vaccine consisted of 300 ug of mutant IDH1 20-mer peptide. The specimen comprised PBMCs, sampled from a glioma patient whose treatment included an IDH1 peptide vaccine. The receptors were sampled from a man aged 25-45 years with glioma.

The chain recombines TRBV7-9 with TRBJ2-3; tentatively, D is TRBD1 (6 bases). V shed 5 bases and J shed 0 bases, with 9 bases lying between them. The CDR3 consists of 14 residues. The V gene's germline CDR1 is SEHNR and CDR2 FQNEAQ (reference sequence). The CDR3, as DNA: TGTGCCAGCAGCCACAGGGAAAGCACAGATACGCAGTATTTT. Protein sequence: CASSHRESTDTQYF. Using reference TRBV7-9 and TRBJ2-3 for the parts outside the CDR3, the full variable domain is DTGVSQNPRHKITKRGQNVTFRCDPISEHNRLYWYRQTLGQGPEFLTYFQNEAQLEKSRLLSDRFSAERPKGSFSTLEIQRTEQGDSAMYLCASSHRESTDTQYFGPGTRLTVL.

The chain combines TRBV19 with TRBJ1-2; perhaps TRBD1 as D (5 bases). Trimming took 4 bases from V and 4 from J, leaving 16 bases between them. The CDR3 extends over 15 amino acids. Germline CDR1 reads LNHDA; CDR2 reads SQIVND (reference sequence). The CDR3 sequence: CASSKTHRGTYGYTF. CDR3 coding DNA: TGTGCCAGTAGTAAGACCCACCGGGGCACCTATGGCTACACCTTC. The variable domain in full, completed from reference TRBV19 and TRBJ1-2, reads DGGITQSPKYLFRKEGQNVTLSCEQNLNHDAMYWYRQDPGQGLRLIYYSQIVNDFQKGDIAEGYSVSREKKESFPLTVTSAQKNPTAFYLCASSKTHRGTYGYTFGSGTRLTVV.

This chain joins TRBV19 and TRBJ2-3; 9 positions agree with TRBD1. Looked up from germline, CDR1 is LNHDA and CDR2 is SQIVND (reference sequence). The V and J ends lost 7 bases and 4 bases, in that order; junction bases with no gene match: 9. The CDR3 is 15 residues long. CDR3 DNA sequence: TGTGCCAGTAATCGCGGACAGGGGAGGGCAGATACGCAGTATTTT. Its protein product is CASNRGQGRADTQYF.

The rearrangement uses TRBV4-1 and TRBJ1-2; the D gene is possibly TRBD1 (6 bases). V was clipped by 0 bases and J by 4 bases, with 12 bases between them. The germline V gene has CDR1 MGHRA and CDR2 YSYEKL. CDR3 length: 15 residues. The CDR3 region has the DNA TGCGCCAGCAGCCAAGATAGTCCGGGGGCCTATGGCTACACCTTC. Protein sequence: CASSQDSPGAYGYTF.

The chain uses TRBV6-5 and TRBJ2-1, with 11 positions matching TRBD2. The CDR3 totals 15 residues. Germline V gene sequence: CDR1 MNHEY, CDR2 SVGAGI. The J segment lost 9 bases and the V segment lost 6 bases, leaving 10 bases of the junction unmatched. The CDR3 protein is CASRLAGGPVVEQFF. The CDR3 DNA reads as TGTGCCAGCAGATTAGCGGGGGGGCCGGTTGTTGAGCAGTTCTTC.

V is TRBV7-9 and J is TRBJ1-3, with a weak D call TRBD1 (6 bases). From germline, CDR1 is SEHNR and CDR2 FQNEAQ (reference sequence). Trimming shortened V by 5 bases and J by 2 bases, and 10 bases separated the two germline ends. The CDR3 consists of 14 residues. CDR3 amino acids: CASSTGGPGNTIYF. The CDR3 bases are TGTGCCAGCAGCACTGGGGGGCCTGGAAACACCATATATTTT.

The CDR3 DNA sequence: TGCAGCGCCCGGACAGTGAGCTCCTACGAGCAGTACTTC. The encoded protein is CSARTVSSYEQYF. The chain has TRBV29-1 and TRBJ2-7; tentative D call: TRBD1 (6 bases). CDR1 and CDR2 from the germline V gene are SQVTM and ANQGSEA. Trimming removed 7 bases from V and 0 bases from J, with 13 bases in between. CDR3 length equals 13 residues.

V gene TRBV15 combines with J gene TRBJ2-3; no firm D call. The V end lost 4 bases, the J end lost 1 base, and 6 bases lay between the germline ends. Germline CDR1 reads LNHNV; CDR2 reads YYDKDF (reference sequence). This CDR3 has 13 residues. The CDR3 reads CATSTGGTDTQYF. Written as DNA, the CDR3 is TGTGCCACCAGCACGGGTGGCACAGATACGCAGTATTTT.

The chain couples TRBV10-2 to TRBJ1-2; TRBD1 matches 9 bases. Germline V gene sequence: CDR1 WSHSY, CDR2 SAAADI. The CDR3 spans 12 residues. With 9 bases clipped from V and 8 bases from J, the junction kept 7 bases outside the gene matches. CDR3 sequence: CARVGQGGGYTF. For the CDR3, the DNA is TGCGCCAGAGTGGGACAGGGAGGGGGCTACACCTTC.

CDR3 sequence (DNA): TGTGCCAGCAGCTTAAGAACCGGGGAGCTGTTTTTT. Its translation: CASSLRTGELFF. This sequence joins TRBV11-2 and TRBJ2-2; D not resolved. CDR1 SGHAT and CDR2 FQNNGV come from the germline V gene. The CDR3 has 12 residues. V lost 2 bases, J lost 5 bases, and 3 bases lay in between.

The DNA for the CDR3 is TGTGCCAGCAGTTTAGAATGGGCAGGGAATTTGCTCGGCTACACCTTC. This encodes CASSLEWAGNLLGYTF. This chain joins TRBV28 and TRBJ1-2, with a tentative D call TRBD1 (5 bases). V shed 2 bases and J shed 8 bases, with 21 bases lying between them. CDR3 length: 16 amino acids. Germline V gene lookup returns CDR1 MDHEN and CDR2 SYDVKM.

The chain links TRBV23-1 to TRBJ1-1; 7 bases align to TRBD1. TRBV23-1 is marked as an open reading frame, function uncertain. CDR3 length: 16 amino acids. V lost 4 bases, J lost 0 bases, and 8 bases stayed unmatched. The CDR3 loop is CASSLAPGQMNTEAFF. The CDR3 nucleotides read TGCGCCAGCAGTCTCGCTCCGGGACAGATGAACACTGAAGCTTTCTTT.

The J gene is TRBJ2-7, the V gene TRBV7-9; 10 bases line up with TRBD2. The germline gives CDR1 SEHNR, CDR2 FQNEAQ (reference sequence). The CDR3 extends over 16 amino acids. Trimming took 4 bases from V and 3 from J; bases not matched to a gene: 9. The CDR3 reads CASSSQQRGGSYEQYF. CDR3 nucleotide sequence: TGTGCCAGCAGCTCACAACAGCGGGGGGGTAGCTACGAGCAGTACTTC.

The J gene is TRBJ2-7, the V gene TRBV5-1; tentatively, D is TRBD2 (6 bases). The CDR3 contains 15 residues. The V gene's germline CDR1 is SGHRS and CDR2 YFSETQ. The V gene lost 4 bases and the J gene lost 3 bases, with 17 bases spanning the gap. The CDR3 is CASSPNTGLDYEQYF. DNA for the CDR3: TGCGCCAGCAGCCCTAATACGGGACTCGACTACGAGCAGTACTTC.

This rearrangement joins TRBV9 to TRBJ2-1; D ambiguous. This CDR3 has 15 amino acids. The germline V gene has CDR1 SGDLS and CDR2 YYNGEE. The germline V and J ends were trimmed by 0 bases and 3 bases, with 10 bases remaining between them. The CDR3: CASSVASINYNEQFF. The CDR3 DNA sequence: TGTGCCAGCAGCGTAGCGAGCATAAACTACAATGAGCAGTTCTTC.

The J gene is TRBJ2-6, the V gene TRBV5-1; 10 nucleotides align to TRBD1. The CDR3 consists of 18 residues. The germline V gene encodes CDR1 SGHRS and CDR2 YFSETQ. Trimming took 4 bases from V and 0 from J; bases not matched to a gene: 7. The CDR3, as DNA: TGCGCCAGCAGCCCCCGGGACAGGGGTAGCTCTGGGGCCAACGTCCTGACTTTC. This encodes CASSPRDRGSSGANVLTF.

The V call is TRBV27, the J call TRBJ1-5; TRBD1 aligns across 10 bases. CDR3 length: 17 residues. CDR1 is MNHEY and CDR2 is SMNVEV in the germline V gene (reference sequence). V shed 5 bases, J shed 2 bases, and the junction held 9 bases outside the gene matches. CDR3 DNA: TGTGCCAGCAGTCAGGGACAGGGGCCGTATGGCAATCAGCCCCAGCATTTT. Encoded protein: CASSQGQGPYGNQPQHF.

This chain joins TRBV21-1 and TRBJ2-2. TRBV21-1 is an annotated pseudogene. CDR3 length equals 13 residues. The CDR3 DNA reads TGTGCCAGACTGCTCAGCTACACCGGGGAGCTGTTTTTT. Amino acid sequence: CARLLSYTGELFF.